A selection of T cell receptor beta chains follows, all from one sample in a study of Graves' ophthalmopathy and Graves' hyperthyroidism. MiXCR, run by TCRdb on the multiplex PCR reads, gives a single entry per CDR3 protein. The data show about 740,000 distinct CDR3 sequences, approximately 40% seen once. The sequenced sample consisted of peripheral blood. These receptors originate from an adult man with Graves' ophthalmopathy. Each CDR3 is given with its conserved first and last residue. A D gene is named only where the DNA matches it firmly. The size field is filled for only some rows; it gives once, few, many or a size class.

j_gene | abundance | v_gene | d_gene | CDR3nt | CDR3aa
TRBJ1-5 | - | TRBV24-1 | - | TGTGCCACCCCCCCCCAGAAGAATCAGCCCCAGCATTTT | CATPPQKNQPQHF
TRBJ2-5 | - | TRBV5-6 | TRBD1 | TGTGCCAGCAGGGGACAGAGCCAAGAGACCCAGTACTTC | CASRGQSQETQYF
TRBJ1-5 | few | TRBV7-8 | - | TGTGCCAGCAGCCATGGGCTAGGGCCCGTAGCCCAGCATTTT | CASSHGLGPVAQHF
TRBJ1-1 | - | TRBV7-2 | TRBD1 | TGCGCCAGCAGCCCAAGGTCAGGACAGGGCGTCGTGATGGCTTTCTTT | CASSPRSGQGVVMAFF
TRBJ1-2 | - | TRBV5-1 | - | TGCGCCAGCAGCCCGGGACACCTTAACTATGGCTACACCTTC | CASSPGHLNYGYTF
TRBJ1-1 | - | TRBV7-9 | - | TGTGCCAGCAGCTCGGGACACCAAACTGAAGCTTTCTTT | CASSSGHQTEAFF
TRBJ1-5 | - | TRBV19 | - | TGTGCCAGTAGTATAGGTTATAGCAATCAGCCCCAGCATTTT | CASSIGYSNQPQHF
TRBJ2-5 | - | TRBV10-3 | - | TGTGCCATCAGTGAAGACGCTATACTACAAGAGACCCAGTACTTC | CAISEDAILQETQYF
TRBJ2-5 | - | TRBV20-1 | - | TGCAGTGCTAGGGACGGGATACAGTACTTC | CSARDGIQYF
TRBJ2-7 | few | TRBV7-2 | TRBD1 | TGTGCCAGCAGCCCCTGGGACAGGATGGCCGAGCAGTACTTC | CASSPWDRMAEQYF
TRBJ1-2 | few | TRBV6-1 | - | TGTGCCAGCAGTGATTTACTGTGGAGTGGCTACACCTTC | CASSDLLWSGYTF
TRBJ2-7 | few | TRBV11-2 | TRBD1 | TGTGCCAGCAGCTTAGAGTCGACAGGGACCCACGAGCAGTACTTC | CASSLESTGTHEQYF
TRBJ2-7 | - | TRBV6-6 | TRBD1 | TGTGTCAGCAGGGACACAGGGGGCTCTTCCTACGAGCAGTACTTC | CVSRDTGGSSYEQYF
TRBJ2-7 | few | TRBV7-9 | TRBD1 | TGTGCCAGCAGGAGGTGGGTTTCCGACAGGGGGCACGAGCAGTACTTC | CASRRWVSDRGHEQYF
TRBJ1-2 | - | TRBV5-1 | TRBD1 | TGTGCCAGCAGCTCCGATGGACAGGGCATTGGCTACACCTTC | CASSSDGQGIGYTF
TRBJ2-3 | - | TRBV24-1 | - | TGTGCCACCAGTGACCAGAGCTGGGGTAGAACAGATACGCAGTATTTT | CATSDQSWGRTDTQYF
TRBJ2-7 | many | TRBV11-2 | TRBD2 | TGTGCCAGCAGCTTAACCCGCGGGAGGCAGTACTTC | CASSLTRGRQYF
TRBJ1-2 | many | TRBV7-9 | - | TGTGCCAGCAGCTTAGAACTCCATGGTGGCTATGGCTACACCTTC | CASSLELHGGYGYTF
TRBJ2-5 | few | TRBV7-3 | - | TGTGCCAGCAGCTTAAGATTGTCAAGCGGGCTGTACCAAGAGACCCAGTACTTC | CASSLRLSSGLYQETQYF
TRBJ2-7 | - | TRBV7-6 | - | TGTGCCAGCAGTCCAGGGTCGGGCGGCTACGAGCAGTACTTC | CASSPGSGGYEQYF
TRBJ2-5 | - | TRBV18 | - | TGTGCCAGCTCACCACCTTTGCGTCTGGGCGGAGAGACCCAGTACTTC | CASSPPLRLGGETQYF
TRBJ1-1 | many | TRBV2 | - | TGTGCCAGCAGTGTACAGGGTACCAGTGAAGCTTTCTTT | CASSVQGTSEAFF
TRBJ2-2 | - | TRBV7-9 | - | TGTGCCAGCAGCGAGGGACTTCAGACCGGGGAGCTGTTTTTT | CASSEGLQTGELFF
TRBJ2-2 | - | TRBV10-3 | - | TGTGCCAGCAAGAGAGGGGGGGCCTACACCGGGGAGCTGTTTTTT | CASKRGGAYTGELFF
TRBJ1-5 | - | TRBV19 | TRBD1 | TGTGCCAGTAGTACCCGGGACAGGGTGCGCAATCAGCCCCAGCATTTT | CASSTRDRVRNQPQHF
TRBJ1-4 | many | TRBV25-1 | - | TGTGCCAGCTGTCCCCGGGGGGTTGGTGAAAAACTGTTTTTT | CASCPRGVGEKLFF
TRBJ1-1 | many | TRBV7-2 | TRBD1 | TGTGCCAGCAGCTTCCAGGGGGACACTGAAGCTTTCTTT | CASSFQGDTEAFF
TRBJ2-7 | - | TRBV12-5 | TRBD2 | TGTGCTAGTGGTTTGGGGAGCGGGATGAGCTCCTACGAGCAGTACTTC | CASGLGSGMSSYEQYF
TRBJ1-1 | - | TRBV7-9 | - | TGTGCCAGCAGTATAGTAGGGGCCCTCACTGAAGCTTTCTTT | CASSIVGALTEAFF
TRBJ1-2 | many | TRBV7-2 | TRBD1 | TGTGCCAGCAGCTCCGGACAGGGAAATGGCTACACCTTC | CASSSGQGNGYTF
TRBJ2-2 | - | TRBV4-3 | - | TGCGCCAGCAGCCAAGACGCTAGACGGGGGGAGCTGTTTTTT | CASSQDARRGELFF
TRBJ2-2 | few | TRBV7-9 | TRBD2 | TGTGCCAGCAGCTTGCTAGCGGGGAGCACCGGGGAGCTGTTTTTT | CASSLLAGSTGELFF
TRBJ1-2 | once | TRBV6-6 | - | TGTGCCAGCAGTTACTCTGAAGGGGGTGGGTATGGCTACACCTTC | CASSYSEGGGYGYTF
TRBJ2-5 | few | TRBV9 | - | TGTGCCAGCAGCGTAGCTGGCAGGGAGCAAGAGACCCAGTACTTC | CASSVAGREQETQYF
TRBJ2-7 | once | TRBV7-3 | TRBD2 | TGCGCCAGCAGCCGCATTGGGGGCTCTAGCGGGAGGGAGGCCTACGAGCAGTACTTC | CASSRIGGSSGREAYEQYF
TRBJ1-2 | - | TRBV29-1 | - | TGCAGCGTTCAGACCTATGGCTACACCTTC | CSVQTYGYTF
TRBJ2-7 | few | TRBV20-1 | - | TGCAGTGCTGTACTAGATTCGAACGAGCAGTACTTC | CSAVLDSNEQYF
TRBJ2-7 | few | TRBV20-1 | TRBD1 | TGCAGTGCTATCAAGCCCGGGACAGCTTCTTCCTACGAGCAGTACTTC | CSAIKPGTASSYEQYF
TRBJ1-2 | - | TRBV15 | - | TGTGCCACCAGCAGAGCCCAAAAATGGTATGGCTACACCTTC | CATSRAQKWYGYTF
TRBJ1-3 | many | TRBV12-3/TRBV12-4 | - | TGTGCCAGCAGTTTGGAGGTCTCTGGAAACACCATATATTTT | CASSLEVSGNTIYF
TRBJ2-7 | - | TRBV2 | - | TGTGCCAGCAGTGGTCTACCCGGACGGGACGGAACCTACGAGCAGTACTTC | CASSGLPGRDGTYEQYF
TRBJ1-2 | - | TRBV2 | TRBD1 | TGTGCCAGCGCCGGGGACAGGGTCTATGGCTACACCTTC | CASAGDRVYGYTF
TRBJ1-1 | few | TRBV6-2/TRBV6-3 | - | TGTGCCAGCAGTTCCATACAGAAGACAGGAATGATAAGTGAAGCTTTCTTT | CASSSIQKTGMISEAFF
TRBJ1-1 | - | TRBV19 | - | TGTGCCAGTAGTATTCAGGGGTCGGGCACTGAAGCTTTCTTT | CASSIQGSGTEAFF
TRBJ1-1 | - | TRBV29-1 | - | TGCAGCTTAGGACTGGGAGGGACTGAAGCTTTCTTT | CSLGLGGTEAFF
TRBJ1-1 | - | TRBV5-6 | TRBD1 | TGCGCCAGCAGCTTCGGACAGGGGGGGAACACTGAAGCTTTGTTT | CASSFGQGGNTEALF
TRBJ1-2 | many | TRBV19 | - | TGTGCCAGTAGTACCTCCGGGACGGACCTCCATGGCTACACCTTC | CASSTSGTDLHGYTF
TRBJ2-5 | few | TRBV20-1 | - | TGCAGTGCTAGAGACCCGAGGGCCTTGGAGACCCAGTACTTC | CSARDPRALETQYF
TRBJ2-2 | - | TRBV19 | - | TGTGCCAGTAGAAAGGGGGGGTCGAACACCGGGGAGCTGTTTTTT | CASRKGGSNTGELFF
TRBJ2-7 | once | TRBV20-1 | TRBD2 | TGCAGTGCTAGGGTAGCGGGAGGGCCAAAAGAGCAGTACTTC | CSARVAGGPKEQYF
TRBJ2-7 | - | TRBV10-2 | - | - | CASSVASGTTGELYF